This T cell receptor beta chain was recorded in a study of immune evolution from preneoplasia to lung adenocarcinoma. Repertoires were generated with immunoSEQ multiplex PCR, while TCRdb's copy carries only in-frame clones and drops some. The repertoire holds several thousand clones, with roughly four fifths as singletons. This CDR3 spans 15 amino acids. With 2 bases clipped from V and 5 bases from J, the junction kept 5 bases outside the gene matches. Germline CDR1 and CDR2: MNHEY and SVGAGI. The clonotype originates from a person between 50 and 69 years old with lung adenocarcinoma. This chain joins TRBV6-5 and TRBJ1-5; 8 positions agree with TRBD1. The specimen sequenced was FFPE normal lung tissue adjacent to the tumor. The CDR3 region is CASSYTTGGDQPQHF. The CDR3 DNA follows: TGTGCCAGCAGTTACACCACAGGGGGAGATCAGCCCCAGCATTTT.